This T cell receptor (beta chain) was recovered during a study of T cell repertoires in cytomegalovirus infection. General study findings and limits: Clonotypes of TCR beta that were HLA-C-restricted and CMV-specific dominated the ex vivo response.

As to this clonotype: Its antigen is as yet unknown.

TCRdb re-analysed the reads in MiXCR, keeping a single row per CDR3 protein. The sample gives 380,000 or so distinct CDR3 sequences, approximately 30% of which show up once; less than 15% is in the top ten. The CDR3 runs to 16 residues. In germline, CDR1 is SGHTA, CDR2 FQGNSA. V was clipped by 8 bases and J by 0 bases, with 18 bases between them. The V gene is TRBV7-2, the J gene TRBJ2-3, with D unclear. This receptor was taken from a human donor in good health (CMV status not recorded). Some clones in this sample may be carry-over from other donors' samples. Sequenced here: cultured PBMCs, sampled from culture after CMV antigen stimulation. The CDR3 reads CASAIGLSHSTDTQYF. Written as DNA, the CDR3 is TGTGCCAGCGCAATAGGGCTGTCACATAGCACAGATACGCAGTATTTT. The full variable domain, completed using reference TRBV7-2 and TRBJ2-3, is GAGVSQSPSNKVTEKGKDVELRCDPISGHTALYWYRQSLGQGLEFLIYFQGNSAPDKSGLPSDRFSAERTGGSVSTLTIQRTQQEDSAVYLCASAIGLSHSTDTQYFGPGTRLTVL.